The 20 T cell receptor beta chains below all came from one sample that was sequenced in a study of cytomegalovirus exposure and HLA in healthy donors (TCRdb year 2017). The method behind the library was the immunoSEQ multiplex PCR assay. Not all clones reach the TCRdb copy of this immuneACCESS table, which keeps in-frame sequences only. Checked studies attribute under half of the gap to unresolved V genes and leave the rest unexplained. The sample table holds some 120,000 clones, of which approximately 90% were seen once. The ten largest clones represent roughly 2% of the sample. Sequencing input: PBMCs. The receptors here all came from a woman aged 18-29 years in good health and CMV-seronegative.

V gene TRBV19 combines with J gene TRBJ1-4; 8 bases align to TRBD1. With V trimmed by 8 bases and J by 8 bases, 16 bases remained unmatched. Per germline, CDR1 LNHDA and CDR2 SQIVND (reference sequence). The CDR3 loop spans 16 amino acids. The CDR3 nucleotides read TGTGCCAGTGCGAAACTCGCCGGGACAGGAGGCGAAAAACTGTTTTTT. It yields the protein CASAKLAGTGGEKLFF.

Only one count was recorded for this clone. The chain has TRBV19 and TRBJ2-1; 10 bases map to TRBD2. V was pared by 7 bases and J by 6 bases, with 9 bases of the junction left unmatched. This CDR3 comprises 15 residues. Germline CDR1 LNHDA, CDR2 SQIVND (reference sequence). Written as DNA, the CDR3 is TGTGCCAGTACCTCCGGGACTAGCGTTCCCAATGAGCAGTTCTTC. Protein product: CASTSGTSVPNEQFF.

The chain employs TRBV6-1 and TRBJ2-3; 8 positions agree with TRBD2. The CDR3 covers 18 residues. The germline CDR1 and CDR2 sequences are MNHNS and SASEGT. V shed 1 base, J shed 0 bases, and the junction held 9 bases outside the gene matches. CDR3: CASSEGFGGVPSTDTQYF. The CDR3 nucleotides read TGTGCCAGCAGTGAAGGTTTCGGGGGGGTTCCTAGCACAGATACGCAGTATTTT.

Of note for this clone: At one end, the junction sequence differs from germline, possibly due to a read error. The chain employs TRBV5-5 and TRBJ2-7; D uncertain. Germline CDR1 SGHKS, CDR2 YYEKEE (reference sequence). The CDR3 has 15 amino acids. CDR3 coding DNA: TGTGCCAGCAGTTTGGAAAACTATAGCTCCTACGAGCAGTACTTC. Protein product: CASSLENYSSYEQYF.

This chain joins TRBV11-2 and TRBJ2-3, with 9 bases that match TRBD2. Germline loops: CDR1 SGHAT, CDR2 FQNNGV. This CDR3 comprises 17 residues. Unmatched junction bases numbered 6, after V lost 1 base and J lost 1 base. The CDR3 sequence is CASSLGIGGGGTDTQYF. The DNA of the CDR3 is TGTGCCAGCAGCTTAGGGATTGGCGGGGGGGGCACAGATACGCAGTATTTT.

This chain connects TRBV7-9 to TRBJ1-2; 12 positions match TRBD1. The CDR3 is 14 amino acids. The germline CDR1 and CDR2 sequences are SEHNR and FQNEAQ (reference sequence). Unmatched junction bases numbered 4, after V lost 5 bases and J lost 6 bases. The chain's CDR3 is CASSRGTGGDGYTF. CDR3 in DNA: TGTGCCAGCAGCCGAGGGACAGGGGGCGATGGCTACACCTTC.

The genes are TRBV2 and TRBJ1-2; 9 bases align to TRBD1. Germline CDR1 reads SNHLY; CDR2 reads FYNNEI. The junction had 6 bases not matched to a gene; V was cut back by 3 bases and J by 7 bases. The CDR3 is made up of 14 amino acids. The CDR3 spells CASSDRDRVSGYTF. CDR3 coding DNA: TGTGCCAGCAGTGACCGGGACAGGGTATCTGGCTACACCTTC.

The chain combines TRBV6-5 with TRBJ1-2; 9 bases map to TRBD1. This CDR3 has 15 amino acids. CDR1 and CDR2 (germline): MNHEY, SVGAGI. With V trimmed by 0 bases and J by 4 bases, 3 bases remained unmatched. The CDR3 nucleotides are TGTGCCAGCAGTTACTCTGACAGGGGGGGCTATGGCTACACCTTC. Residues: CASSYSDRGGYGYTF.

The V call is TRBV6-5, the J call TRBJ1-2, with 12 nucleotides matching TRBD1. CDR1 is MNHEY and CDR2 is SVGAGI in the germline V gene. The CDR3 length is 16 residues. Trimming at V came to 0 bases and at J to 6 bases, leaving 5 bases not matched to a gene. The CDR3 here is CASSYSLGQGANGYTF. CDR3 nucleotides: TGTGCCAGCAGTTACTCTTTGGGACAGGGGGCGAATGGCTACACCTTC.

Concerning this clone itself: It is unclear where the CDR3 begins or ends on the DNA, so no DNA is shown, and the CDR3 is as TCRdb lists it. This chain uses TRBV27 with TRBJ2-7; the D call in the table, TRBD1, was not verified against the DNA. Germline V lookup: CDR1 MNHEY, CDR2 SMNVEV (reference sequence). The CDR3 adds up to 15 amino acids, both ends counted. CDR3 sequence reads: CASSTSGTGNTEQYF.

The chain joins TRBV6-5 to TRBJ2-7; D perhaps matches TRBD1 (6 bases). The CDR3 contains 15 residues. Trimming cost V 0 bases and J 7 bases, with 16 bases left between them. The germline V gene has CDR1 MNHEY and CDR2 SVGAGI. CDR3 in DNA: TGTGCCAGCAGTTACTCGAACAGGGCCAAGGCAGAGCAGTACTTC. It specifies CASSYSNRAKAEQYF.

The chain combines TRBV5-6 with TRBJ2-2; 10 bases map to TRBD1. The germline V gene encodes CDR1 SGHDT and CDR2 YYEEEE. The CDR3 is made up of 17 amino acids. V was clipped by 0 bases and J by 2 bases; unmatched bases: 4. CDR3: CASSLADRGPNTGELFF. DNA of the CDR3: TGTGCCAGCAGCTTGGCTGACAGGGGGCCAAACACCGGGGAGCTGTTTTTT.

The rearrangement links TRBV7-3 to TRBJ2-5, with 7 bases that match TRBD1. The CDR3 length is 13 residues. Germline V lookup: CDR1 SGHTA, CDR2 FQGTGA. Germline trimming cut 4 bases from V and 9 bases from J; bases unmatched to any gene: 8. Written as DNA, the CDR3 is TGTGCCAGCAGCTCAGACAGGGCTGGGGCCCAGTACTTC. It translates to CASSSDRAGAQYF.

This chain links TRBV9 with TRBJ2-2; 7 bases are a match to TRBD2. Per germline, CDR1 SGDLS and CDR2 YYNGEE. The trim removed 4 bases at V and 5 bases at J, leaving 8 bases unmatched. This CDR3 contains 15 residues. The CDR3, as DNA: TGTGCCAGCAGCTCCCTAGCGGTTATTACCGGGGAGCTGTTTTTT. As protein: CASSSLAVITGELFF.

The rearrangement links TRBV6-6 to TRBJ1-3; TRBD1 aligns across 8 bases. Per germline, CDR1 MNHNY and CDR2 SVGAGI (reference sequence). CDR3 length: 15 amino acids. Unmatched junction bases numbered 4, after V lost 0 bases and J lost 6 bases. CDR3 residues: CASSYSQGALNTIYF. DNA for the CDR3: TGTGCCAGCAGTTACTCCCAGGGGGCCTTAAACACCATATATTTT.

The chain carries TRBV19 and TRBJ1-2, with TRBD1 matching over 9 bases. Losses at the gene ends were 10 bases for V and 8 bases for J; bases not matched to a gene: 11. Germline values: CDR1 LNHDA, CDR2 SQIVND (reference sequence). There are 13 residues in the CDR3. The CDR3 here is CATREQGAYGYTF. The DNA for the CDR3 is TGTGCCACCCGAGAACAGGGGGCATACGGCTACACCTTC.

For this clone: The junction and the germline gene differ at one end; a read error may be behind it. This chain uses TRBV7-7 with TRBJ2-2; 9 bases are shared with TRBD2. Germline V gene sequence: CDR1 SSHAT, CDR2 FNYEAQ (reference sequence). The CDR3 is 17 amino acids. CDR3 protein: CASSPGVAGDYTGELFF. DNA for the CDR3: TGTGCTAGCAGCCCGGGCGTAGCGGGAGACTACACCGGGGAGCTGTTTTTT.

The chain recombines TRBV5-1 with TRBJ1-2; D gene uncertain. The CDR3 length is 17 residues. Germline V gene lookup returns CDR1 SGHRS and CDR2 YFSETQ. Trimming took 4 bases from V and 0 from J, leaving 19 bases between them. For the CDR3, the DNA is TGCGCCAGCAGCGCTTATTCACCGCGGAAGGCTAACTATGGCTACACCTTC. It codes for CASSAYSPRKANYGYTF.

The chain combines TRBV5-1 with TRBJ1-2; D remains unclear. This CDR3 contains 14 residues. Trimming pared 0 bases from V and 4 bases from J, leaving 10 bases between. CDR1 is SGHRS and CDR2 is YFSETQ in the germline V gene. The CDR3 bases are TGCGCCAGCAGCTTGGTCGGGGAGATCTATGGCTACACCTTC. Translating gives CASSLVGEIYGYTF.

The V call is TRBV30, the J call TRBJ2-3; the match to TRBD1 covers 7 bases. There are 15 residues in the CDR3. Germline V gives CDR1 GTSNPN, CDR2 SVGIG (reference sequence). Unmatched junction bases numbered 9, after V lost 4 bases and J lost 2 bases. The CDR3 nucleotides are TGTGCCTGGACCGAGGGGGCGAGGTCCACAGATACGCAGTATTTT. Translating gives CAWTEGARSTDTQYF.